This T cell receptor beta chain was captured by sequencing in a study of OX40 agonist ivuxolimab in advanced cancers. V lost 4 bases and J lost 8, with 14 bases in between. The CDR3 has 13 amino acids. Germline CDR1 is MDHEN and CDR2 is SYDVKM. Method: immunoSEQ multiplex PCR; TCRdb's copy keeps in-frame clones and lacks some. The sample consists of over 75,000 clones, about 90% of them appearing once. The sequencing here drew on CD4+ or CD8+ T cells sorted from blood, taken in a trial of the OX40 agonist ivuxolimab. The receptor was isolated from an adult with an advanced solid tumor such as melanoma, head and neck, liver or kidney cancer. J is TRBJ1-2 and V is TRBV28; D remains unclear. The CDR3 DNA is TGTGCCAGCAGTTCGGGCCCTCACCGGGGCTACACCTTC. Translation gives CASSSGPHRGYTF.